This T cell receptor beta chain was documented in a study of cytomegalovirus exposure and HLA in healthy donors. General study results and limits: Per a later analysis, 18,000 or so TCR beta sequences showed association with HLA alleles at 0.05 false discovery rate. Sequencing probably produced one cluster of sequence variants that were highly shared.

Vbeta (60) and Jbeta (13) primers were used in the PCR. Assay: immunoSEQ multiplex PCR; the TCRdb copy retains only in-frame clones and omits some. The sample holds 95,000 to 110,000 clones, 10% seen once. This clone is a singleton in its sample. Its antigen is unknown. The donors (healthy individuals) were bone marrow donors. Sequencing was carried out using PBMCs. The origin of this receptor is a man aged 35 to 55 in good health and CMV-seropositive.

The CDR3 DNA is TGTGCCAGCAGCTTACGAGGGAGCAATGAGCAGTTCTTC. Its translation is CASSLRGSNEQFF. This sequence joins TRBV7-2 and TRBJ2-1, with a possible D match to TRBD2 (5 bases). V dropped 2 bases and J dropped 6 bases, with 8 bases sitting between them. Germline-derived CDR1 and CDR2 are SGHTA and FQGNSA. The CDR3 has 13 residues.